These 8 T cell receptor beta chains share one sample of origin, sequenced in a study of Graves' ophthalmopathy and Graves' hyperthyroidism. Using RNA transcripts, the TCR beta CDR3 regions were amplified. Following a first-round RT-PCR that used HTBI primers, a second-round multiplex PCR was carried out. TCRdb re-analysed the multiplex PCR reads in MiXCR, keeping a single row per CDR3 protein. The sample lists over 150,000 distinct CDR3 sequences, less than 45% occurring once. Sequencing input: peripheral blood. The receptors originated from a woman aged 40 to 50 with Graves' ophthalmopathy.

This clonotype has ten or more counts. This chain joins TRBV28 and TRBJ1-2; D uncertain. CDR1 is MDHEN and CDR2 is SYDVKM in the germline V gene. V was clipped by 2 bases and J by 4 bases, with 8 bases between them. The CDR3 is made up of 13 amino acids. CDR3 sequence: CASSLGRAYGYTF. The CDR3 coding sequence is TGTGCCAGCAGTTTAGGCAGAGCCTATGGCTACACCTTC.

This clonotype was recorded at least ten times. The chain joins TRBV20-1 to TRBJ2-5, with D hard to call. CDR1 is DFQATT and CDR2 is SNEGSKA in the germline V gene (reference sequence). V lost 4 bases to trimming and J lost 4 bases, with 13 bases between them. The CDR3 is 13 amino acids. The CDR3 sequence: CSAKLPLGETQYF. The CDR3 bases are TGCAGTGCTAAACTACCCCTCGGAGAGACCCAGTACTTC.

The rearrangement links TRBV7-2 to TRBJ1-2, with 9 bases matching TRBD1. The CDR3 contains 15 residues. With V trimmed by 5 bases and J by 4 bases, 8 bases remained unmatched. Germline assignment: CDR1 SGHTA and CDR2 FQGNSA. The CDR3 region has the DNA TGTGCCAGCAGCATTACAGGGGGCGCAACCTATGGCTACACCTTC. Translation: CASSITGGATYGYTF.

This clonotype was seen at least ten times. The chain combines TRBV10-3 with TRBJ1-2, with D unresolved. The CDR3 runs 15 residues. V lost 0 bases and J 8 bases, leaving 16 bases between the germline ends. From germline, CDR1 is ENHRY and CDR2 SYGVKD. The CDR3 here is CAISESILGALGYTF. The CDR3 DNA reads as TGTGCCATCAGTGAGTCGATCTTGGGCGCGTTGGGCTACACCTTC.

This clonotype was picked up many times. This may arise from a read error, as a much more abundant clone is one base away. The missing conserved phenylalanine or tryptophan at the end of this CDR3 makes a read error likely. The rearrangement links TRBV6-1 to TRBJ1-1, with TRBD1 matching 7 bases. With 11 bases clipped from V and 7 bases from J, the junction kept 19 bases outside the gene matches. The CDR3 sequence is 15 residues long. In germline, CDR1 is MNHNS, CDR2 SASEGT. Here the CDR3 reads CAAGGFGRGGNEAFL. In DNA form, the CDR3 reads TGTGCCGCAGGGGGATTCGGGCGGGGAGGTAATGAAGCTTTCCTT.

This clonotype was counted many times. This chain joins TRBV14 and TRBJ2-7; no definite D call. The germline V gene has CDR1 SGHDN and CDR2 FVKESK. The CDR3 is 12 amino acids. The germline V and J ends were trimmed by 3 bases and 3 bases, with 6 bases remaining between them. The CDR3 here is CASSQFSYEQYF. CDR3 nucleotides: TGTGCCAGCAGCCAGTTCAGCTACGAGCAGTACTTC.

This clonotype was observed at least ten times. The chain couples TRBV7-2 to TRBJ2-6; the D is unclear. V dropped 1 base and J dropped 2 bases, with 12 bases sitting between them. The CDR3 runs to 17 residues. Germline V lookup: CDR1 SGHTA, CDR2 FQGNSA. CDR3: CASSLGWSRTGANVLTF. The CDR3 coding sequence is TGTGCCAGCAGCTTAGGTTGGTCACGAACTGGGGCCAACGTCCTGACTTTC.

V usage is TRBV11-2 and J usage is TRBJ1-3; a possible D gene is TRBD1 (5 bases). The CDR3 sequence is 16 residues long. CDR1 and CDR2 from the germline V gene are SGHAT and FQNNGV. V lost 3 bases to trimming and J lost 3 bases, with 15 bases between them. The CDR3 loop is CASSFPARDGGNTIYF. The CDR3 nucleotides read TGTGCCAGCAGCTTCCCGGCGAGGGACGGTGGAAACACCATATATTTT.